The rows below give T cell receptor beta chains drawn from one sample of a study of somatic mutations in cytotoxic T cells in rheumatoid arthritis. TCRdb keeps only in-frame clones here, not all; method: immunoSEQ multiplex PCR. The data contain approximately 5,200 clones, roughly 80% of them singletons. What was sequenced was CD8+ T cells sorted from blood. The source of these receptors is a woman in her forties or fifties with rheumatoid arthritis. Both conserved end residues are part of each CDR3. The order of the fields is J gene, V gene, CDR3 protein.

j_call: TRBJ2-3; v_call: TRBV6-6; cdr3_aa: CASSPRGQGGSDTQYF
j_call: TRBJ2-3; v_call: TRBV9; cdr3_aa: CASSREGQDTDTQYF
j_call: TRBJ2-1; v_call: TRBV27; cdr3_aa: CASSFYDNEQFF
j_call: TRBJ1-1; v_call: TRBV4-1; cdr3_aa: CASSHQGAPNTEAFF
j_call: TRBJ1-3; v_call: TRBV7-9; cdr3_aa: CASRGLRDTISGNTIYF
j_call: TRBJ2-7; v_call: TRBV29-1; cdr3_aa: CSVSVDRVLSSYEQYF
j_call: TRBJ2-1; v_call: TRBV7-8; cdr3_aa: CASSLGGLSEQFF
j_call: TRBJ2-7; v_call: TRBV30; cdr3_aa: CAWSGASGSSYEQYF
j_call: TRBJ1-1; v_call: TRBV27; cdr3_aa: CASSLDRGSSEAFF
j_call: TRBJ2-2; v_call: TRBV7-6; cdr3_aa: CASSFWTGGSGNTGELFF
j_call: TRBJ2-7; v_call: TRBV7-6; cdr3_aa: CASSLGDIYEQYF
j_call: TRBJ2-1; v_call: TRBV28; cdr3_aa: CASRLPGAGEQFF
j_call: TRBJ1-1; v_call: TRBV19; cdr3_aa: CASSMVVDNRGITEAFF
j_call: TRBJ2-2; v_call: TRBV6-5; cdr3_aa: CASSRREAGELFF
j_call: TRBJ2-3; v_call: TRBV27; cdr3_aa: CASSLLVHSGTDTQYF
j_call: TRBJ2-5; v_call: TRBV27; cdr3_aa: CASSPYRALNQETQYF
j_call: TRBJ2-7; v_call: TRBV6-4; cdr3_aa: CASSDGTDSYEQYF
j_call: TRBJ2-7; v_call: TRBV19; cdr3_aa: CASSNPGYEQYF
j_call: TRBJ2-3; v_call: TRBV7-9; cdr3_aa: CASSLVSAPASTDTQYF
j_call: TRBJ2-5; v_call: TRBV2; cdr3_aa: CATGRDGETQYF
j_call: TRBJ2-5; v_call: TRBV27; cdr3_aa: CASSRDRTGEETQYF
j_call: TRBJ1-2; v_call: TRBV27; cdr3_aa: CASSFDRGGGYTF
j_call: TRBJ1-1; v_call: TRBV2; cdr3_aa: CATSRGGGTEAFF
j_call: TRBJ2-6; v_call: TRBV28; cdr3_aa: CASRTISDSPGANVLTF
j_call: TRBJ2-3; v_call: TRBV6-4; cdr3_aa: CASSEDSVSTDTQYF
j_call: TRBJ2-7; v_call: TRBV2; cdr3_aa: CASSPGQASYEQYF
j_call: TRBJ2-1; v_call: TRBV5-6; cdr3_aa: CASSLQVNEQFF
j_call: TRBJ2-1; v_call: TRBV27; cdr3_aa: CASSFGGTDYNEQFF
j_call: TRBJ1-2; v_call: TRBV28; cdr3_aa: CASSRPGGTGGMGYGYTF
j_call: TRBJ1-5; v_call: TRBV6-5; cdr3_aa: CASSYAASNQPQHF
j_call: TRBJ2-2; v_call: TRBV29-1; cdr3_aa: CSVTGGTNTGELFF
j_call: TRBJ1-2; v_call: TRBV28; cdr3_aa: CASSLVGTGNYYGYTF
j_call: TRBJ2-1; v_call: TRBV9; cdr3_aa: CASSDGTAINEQFF
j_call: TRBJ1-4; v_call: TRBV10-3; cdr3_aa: CASGGTATTNEKLFF
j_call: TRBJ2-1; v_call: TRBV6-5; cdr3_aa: CASSGEGTLDNEQFF
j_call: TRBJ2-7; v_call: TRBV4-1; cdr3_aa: CASSQGHSSYEQYF
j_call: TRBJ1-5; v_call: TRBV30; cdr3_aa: CAWGGQSNQPQHF
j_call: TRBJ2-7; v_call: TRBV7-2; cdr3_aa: CASSPGAYEQYF
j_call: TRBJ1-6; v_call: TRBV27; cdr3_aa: CASSLLTGGDSPLHF
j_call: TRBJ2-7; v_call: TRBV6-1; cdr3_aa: CASSEVSQGAAYEQYF
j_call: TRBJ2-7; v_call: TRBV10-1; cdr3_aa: CASSEGIAAYEQYF
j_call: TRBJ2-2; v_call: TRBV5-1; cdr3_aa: CASSLGTSGRAFGELFF
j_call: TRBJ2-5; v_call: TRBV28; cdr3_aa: CASSSGTGAQETQYF
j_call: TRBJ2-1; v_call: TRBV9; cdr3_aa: CASSLDNEQFF
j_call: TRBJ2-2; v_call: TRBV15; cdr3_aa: CATSSLGELFF
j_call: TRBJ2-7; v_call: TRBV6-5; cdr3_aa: CASSYSQGRTYEQYF
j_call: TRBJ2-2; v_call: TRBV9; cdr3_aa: CASSASGSLTGELFF
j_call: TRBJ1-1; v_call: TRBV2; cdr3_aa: CARTGGTEAFF
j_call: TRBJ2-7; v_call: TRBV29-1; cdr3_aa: CSGGDYYEQYF
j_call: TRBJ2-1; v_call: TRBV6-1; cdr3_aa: CASSDLTGTSAYNEQFF
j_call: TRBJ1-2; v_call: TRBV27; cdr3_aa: CASSSNPGHYGYTF
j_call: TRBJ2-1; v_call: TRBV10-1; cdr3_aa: CASRAGLAGGYNEQFF
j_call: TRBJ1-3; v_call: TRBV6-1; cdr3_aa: CASSEAAGNTIYF
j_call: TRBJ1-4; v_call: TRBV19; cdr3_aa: CASSGFGDSSNEKLFF
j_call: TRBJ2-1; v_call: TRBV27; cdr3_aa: CASRPIVSSGGGYEQFF
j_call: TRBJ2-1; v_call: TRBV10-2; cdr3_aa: CASSGLREQFF
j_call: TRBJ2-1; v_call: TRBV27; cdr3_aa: CASSLEVVRAYNEQFF
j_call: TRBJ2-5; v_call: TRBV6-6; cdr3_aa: CASRTTKDWTGETQYF
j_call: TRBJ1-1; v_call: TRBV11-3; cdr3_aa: CASSSDRGANEAFF
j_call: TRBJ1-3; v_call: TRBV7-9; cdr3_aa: CASSLGRGTRNTIYF